This T cell receptor beta chain was sequenced for a study of cytotoxic CD8 clonotypes in ibrutinib-treated CLL. CDR1 MNHEY and CDR2 SMNVEV come from the germline V gene (reference sequence). This CDR3 is built from 13 residues. Trimming stripped 0 bases from V and 9 bases from J, with 9 bases between. The repertoire was sequenced with immunoSEQ multiplex PCR; TCRdb's copy has only in-frame clones and lacks some. This sample has tens of thousands of clones; 50% to 70% occur once, and the top ten carry around 21%. The chain recombines TRBV27 with TRBJ2-1; unclear D gene. This TCR derives from a human donor with chronic lymphocytic leukemia. The sample in question was PBMCs, obtained after 24 months of ibrutinib treatment. CDR3 DNA sequence: TGTGCCAGCAGTTTATCAGGGCTACCTGAGCAGTTCTTC. This sequence encodes CASSLSGLPEQFF.